This record looks at one TCR beta chain sequence and its context. Its antigen is not known. Germline assignment: CDR1 MNHEY and CDR2 SMNVEV (reference sequence). V was pared by 5 bases and J by 3 bases, with 13 bases between. The CDR3 has 14 residues. This specimen comes from a study of T cell repertoires in cytomegalovirus infection. Study-level background: Recently identified HLA-C-restricted and well-studied HLA-B-restricted CMV epitopes were used. Public TCR beta signature analysis indicated the presence of both CMV infection and matching HLA type. Whole-study results and caveats: Within the response measured ex vivo, HLA-C-restricted CMV-specific TCR beta clonotypes were dominant.

TCRdb reanalysed the reads using MiXCR and keeps one entry per CDR3 protein. This sample has about 890,000 distinct CDR3 sequences; around 30% occur once, and the top ten carry over 11%. This chain connects TRBV27 to TRBJ1-2; D is perhaps TRBD1 (6 bases). Material: cultured CD8+ T cells from PBMCs, obtained from culture after CMV antigen stimulation. The clonotype originates from a human donor in good health (CMV status not recorded). Some clones in this sample may be carry-over from other donors' samples. The CDR3 sequence is CASSNGGEDYGYTF. CDR3 DNA sequence: TGTGCCAGCAGTAACGGGGGCGAAGACTATGGCTACACCTTC.